This T cell receptor beta chain derives from a study of T cells after yellow fever vaccination (dated by TCRdb to 2018 to 2020). Looking at the study overall: Libraries from fractions with low cell numbers were prepared with the SMART-Seq v4 Ultra Low Input RNA kit. To follow T-cell clones before and after primary and booster YFV17D yellow fever vaccination, bulk TCR alpha and beta repertoires were sequenced over time. Two healthy male donors, one aged 18 to 30 and one aged 30 to 40 years, made up the cohort. Blood was drawn at multiple timepoints before and after primary and secondary immunization, with bulk PBMC replicates and cell subsets isolated.

The paper's findings and limits, for the study overall: Computational filtering was required because FACS-sorted repertoires could contain abundant contaminating clonotypes from the bulk population. Because the study included only a couple of donors, the extent to which the findings can be generalized is limited. A small fraction of clonotypes appeared in both the CD4 and CD8 compartments, likely as a result of convergent recombination. Most clones expanded after primary vaccination (about 95% of CD4 and approximately 86% of CD8) were re-detected after the booster, suggesting that broad memory maintenance occurred. The secondary T-cell response was found to be weaker but faster than the primary response, with a peak reached on day 5 rather than on day 15.

The sample was run on an Illumina NovaSeq 6000. TCR cDNA was made using 5'RACE template switching, a step that added a universal primer site and unique molecular identifiers. Priming of cDNA synthesis was performed from both the TCR alpha and TCR beta constant segments. Libraries were amplified in two PCR steps, with sample barcodes and sequencing adapters added in the second step. Libraries were sequenced on Illumina HiSeq 2500 (2x100 bp) or NovaSeq (2x150 bp). Processing in the source paper ran as follows. MIGEC was used to demultiplex reads and collapse the reads into UMI consensus sequences, and MiXCR was used for V(D)J alignment. Using edgeR on replicate PBMC samples, clonotypes were called vaccine-responding if FDR was below 0.01 and the log2 fold change was above 5 up to day 15. Bulk clonotypes were assigned CD4 or CD8 identity according to which sequenced CD4 or CD8 repertoire held them at higher abundance. TCRdb's own reprocessing of the public reads used fastp at Q25 and MiXCR and kept productive beta chains. A single entry per CDR3 protein holds the most common genes and DNA from its merged rows. The V and J calls and clone size come from TCRdb's table, not from the authors' own analysis. This sample comprises 310,000 or so distinct CDR3 sequences, approximately 3.8% of them detected only once. The ten largest clones represent 23% of the sample.

This clonotype was seen ten or more times. The specificity of this receptor is unknown. No base-level quality is on record; no much larger clone is a single base apart. Its CDR3 holds 14 amino acids, cysteine through phenylalanine. CDR3 DNA only is kept here, 42 bases in frame from base 1. V and J lose 0 bases and 4 bases, and a span of 10 bases separates them. The germline V gene supplies CDR1 SGHRS and CDR2 YFSETQ. Interpreted using the paper, the treatment or condition label stands for: live attenuated yellow fever vaccine strain. Two biological replicates of bulk PBMCs were collected at each blood-draw timepoint. PBMCs were isolated from peripheral blood using a standard Ficoll-Paque protocol. TriZol was used to extract RNA from bulk PBMCs, CD4 and CD8 fractions, and dextramer-positive and dextramer-negative fractions.

Recombination connected TRBV5-1 to TRBJ1-1, with a weak D call of TRBD1 (5 bases match). The input for sequencing was PBMCs, taken on the day of the yellow fever booster vaccination. This sequence originates from a man in his late teens or twenties who received the YFV17D yellow fever vaccine. The nucleotide sequence is TGCGCCAGCAGCTTGGCCCCAGGGACCACTGAAGCTTTCTTT. Its translation is CASSLAPGTTEAFF.